This T cell receptor (beta chain) came from a study of STAT5B mutations in CD4+ large granular lymphocyte leukemia. The study's findings and limits: Without putative leukemic clones, patient CD4-sorted repertoires remained more clonal than healthy CD4+ repertoires. 8/27 top patient clones versus 2/35 control clones were TRBV06-family. No patients shared main leukemic clonotypes, though around 25% appeared at low frequency elsewhere.

Trimming took 1 base from V and 7 from J, leaving 7 bases between them. The CDR3 consists of 12 residues. CDR1 is MDHEN and CDR2 is SYDVKM in the germline V gene. The survey-level immunoSEQ assay was used. Sequenced by immunoSEQ multiplex PCR; TCRdb stores in-frame clones only, minus some. The repertoire holds around 38,000 clones, about 90% seen once, with around 3.4% in the top ten. Concerning this clone: What it binds is unknown.

This TCR came from a human donor in good health. Sequencing input: CD4+ T cells from blood buffy coats. The gene calls are TRBV28 and TRBJ1-2; D not resolved. CDR3 DNA: TGTGCCAGCAGTTTATCGACACTTGGCTACACCTTC. This translates into CASSLSTLGYTF.